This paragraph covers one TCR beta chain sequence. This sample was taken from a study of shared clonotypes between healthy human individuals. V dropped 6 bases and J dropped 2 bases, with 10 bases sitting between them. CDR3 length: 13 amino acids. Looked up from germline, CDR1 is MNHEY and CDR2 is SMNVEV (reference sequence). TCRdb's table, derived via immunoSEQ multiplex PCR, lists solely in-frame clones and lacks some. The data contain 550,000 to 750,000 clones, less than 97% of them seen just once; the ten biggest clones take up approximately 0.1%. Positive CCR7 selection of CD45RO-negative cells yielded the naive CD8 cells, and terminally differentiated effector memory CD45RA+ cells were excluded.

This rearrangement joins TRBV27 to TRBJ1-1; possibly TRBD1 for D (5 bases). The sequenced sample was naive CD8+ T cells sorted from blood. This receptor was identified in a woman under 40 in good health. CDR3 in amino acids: CASSRDLNTEAFF. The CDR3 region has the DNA TGTGCCAGCAGCCGGGACCTCAACACTGAAGCTTTCTTT.